One sample yielded the 9 T cell receptor beta chains listed below, sequenced in a study of T cell repertoires in aging, cancer and after chemotherapy. A mixed TRB-A/B primer pool amplified rearranged TRB by multiplex touch-down PCR. TCRdb processed the multiplex PCR reads anew with MiXCR; each CDR3 protein has one entry. There are under 15,000 distinct CDR3 sequences in the sample; about 31% occur only once, and roughly a tenth lies in the top ten. The template was genomic DNA from peripheral blood, not RNA. The source material was blood. These receptors came from a human donor in good health. The donor label of this sample is uncertain.

By share of the sample, this clonotype is medium-sized. This chain links TRBV15 with TRBJ2-1; the D is unclear. There are 12 residues in the CDR3. The germline V gene encodes CDR1 LNHNV and CDR2 YYDKDF (reference sequence). V dropped 0 bases and J dropped 10 bases, with 7 bases sitting between them. The CDR3 loop is CATSRDSQEQFF. The CDR3 nucleotides read TGTGCCACCAGCAGAGATTCGCAGGAGCAGTTCTTC.

This clonotype was detected only a few times. The chain carries TRBV6-1 and TRBJ2-5; D is unresolved. The CDR3 is made up of 15 amino acids. Trimming stripped 5 bases from V and 2 bases from J, with 15 bases between. Germline V gene sequence: CDR1 MNHNS, CDR2 SASEGT. CDR3 coding DNA: TGTGCCAGCAGTTCCACCGTGGGGTCACAAGAGACCCAGTACTTC. Translated, it gives CASSSTVGSQETQYF.

The table lists this clonotype with a few counts. The CDR3 DNA sequence: TGTGCCAGCAGTTTAGTACTAGCGGCCCACAATGAGCAGTTCTTC. This translates into CASSLVLAAHNEQFF. The rearrangement links TRBV12-3 or TRBV12-4 to TRBJ2-1; TRBD2 matches at 8 bases. The J segment lost 5 bases and the V segment lost 1 base, leaving 4 bases of the junction unmatched. CDR3 length: 15 amino acids.

With regard to this clonotype: A much bigger clone sits one base away, suggesting this may be a read error. This chain links TRBV11-1 with TRBJ2-7; perhaps TRBD1 as D (6 bases). This CDR3 comprises 15 residues. Germline assignment: CDR1 SGHAT and CDR2 FQDESV (reference sequence). The DNA of the CDR3 is TGTGTCAGCAGCCTGAACTGGGACAAAGCCTACGAGCAGTACTTC. Its protein product is CVSSLNWDKAYEQYF.

The CDR3 region has the DNA TGTGCCAGTAGTATCCCTTCACGGGCCAGCTATGGCTACACCTTC. Translated, it gives CASSIPSRASYGYTF. The genes are TRBV19 and TRBJ1-2; D is uncertain. Per the germline V gene, CDR1 is LNHDA and CDR2 is SQIVND (reference sequence). CDR3 size: 15 residues. Deletions cut 3 bases from V and 4 bases from J, with 15 bases between.

By frequency in the sample, this clonotype is medium-sized. The gene calls are TRBV27 and TRBJ1-6; D is possibly TRBD1 (6 bases). Germline lookup yields CDR1 MNHEY and CDR2 SMNVEV (reference sequence). Trimming removed 8 bases from V and 8 bases from J, with 16 bases in between. The length of the CDR3 is 14 residues. This chain's CDR3 is CASAGQPNYSPLHF. DNA of the CDR3: TGTGCCAGCGCCGGACAGCCCAATTATTCACCCCTCCACTTT.

This clonotype was recorded only once. The V and J genes are TRBV15 and TRBJ2-1, with D perhaps TRBD1 or TRBD2 (6 bases each). Germline V gene data show CDR1 as LNHNV and CDR2 as YYDKDF (reference sequence). The ends were cut back, 6 bases at V and 10 bases at J, with 19 bases in the middle. The CDR3 loop spans 14 amino acids. The CDR3 here is CATSLGGHSYEQFF. The CDR3 DNA is TGTGCCACCAGTCTGGGGGGCCACTCCTACGAGCAGTTCTTC.

In its sample, this clonotype was seen a few times. The chain is built from TRBV30 and TRBJ2-5; D remains ambiguous. The CDR3 loop spans 11 amino acids. CDR1 GTSNPN and CDR2 SVGIG come from the germline V gene (reference sequence). Trimming took off 2 bases at V and 5 bases at J, with 6 bases between the two ends. The CDR3: CAWSLTETQYF. CDR3 coding DNA: TGTGCCTGGAGTTTAACGGAGACCCAGTACTTC.

This chain links TRBV5-6 with TRBJ1-6; D is unclear. CDR1 and CDR2 from the germline V gene are SGHDT and YYEEEE. This CDR3 spans 16 amino acids. Trimming removed 4 bases at V and 9 bases at J, with 20 bases between. Here the CDR3 DNA reads TGTGCCAGCAGCCAGCACAAGAAGAGGGTCGGTTCACCCCTCCACTTT. It specifies CASSQHKKRVGSPLHF.